Listed below are T cell receptor beta chains from one sample, sequenced in a study of T cell repertoires in cytomegalovirus infection. No antigen has been assigned to these receptors. TCRdb reprocessed the reads via MiXCR and lists one record per CDR3 protein. Here the sample spans approximately 910,000 distinct CDR3 sequences, around 32% being singletons. The sequences come from cultured CD8+ T cells from PBMCs, collected from culture after CMV antigen stimulation. These receptors were obtained from a human donor in good health (CMV status not recorded). Some clones in this sample may be carry-over from other donors' samples. CDR3s include the opening cysteine and the closing phenylalanine or tryptophan. D genes are given only for firm matches. Clone size is given for some rows only: seen once, a few or many times, or a class if the clone is expanded.

-	TRBJ2-1	few	TRBV4-1	CASSRDHRELNEQFF	TGCGCCAGCAGCCGCGACCACAGGGAGTTGAATGAGCAGTTCTTC
-	TRBJ1-6	-	TRBV6-5	CASSYSSLTHNSPLHF	TGTGCCAGCAGTTACTCTTCCTTGACTCATAATTCACCCCTCCACTTT
TRBD2	TRBJ2-3	-	TRBV2	CASSWTSGGRTSTDTQYF	TGTGCCAGCAGTTGGACTAGCGGGGGCCGGACTAGCACAGATACGCAGTATTTT
TRBD1	TRBJ2-2	-	TRBV28	CASLWGQGYAGELFF	TGTGCCAGTCTTTGGGGACAGGGGTACGCCGGGGAGCTGTTTTTT
TRBD1	TRBJ1-5	few	TRBV6-1	CASSNSGTGSRQPQHF	TGTGCCAGCAGTAACTCCGGGACAGGGTCAAGGCAGCCCCAGCATTTT
TRBD1	TRBJ1-5	few	TRBV6-2/TRBV6-3	CASSLLGTEYQPQHF	TGTGCCAGCAGCCTACTTGGGACAGAATATCAGCCCCAGCATTTT
-	TRBJ2-5	-	TRBV9	CASSVSTGDNGVETQYF	TGTGCCAGCAGCGTATCCACGGGAGACAACGGGGTTGAGACCCAGTACTTC
TRBD1	TRBJ1-2	-	TRBV28	CATHKQGWRGGYTF	TGTGCCACACATAAACAGGGGTGGCGCGGTGGCTACACCTTC
-	TRBJ2-1	-	TRBV28	CASSLGTGTNEQFF	TGTGCCAGCAGTTTAGGCACAGGTACAAATGAGCAGTTCTTC
TRBD2	TRBJ2-2	-	TRBV28	CAIRGETGTGELFF	TGTGCCATTCGGGGGGAAACGGGCACCGGGGAGCTGTTTTTT
TRBD1	TRBJ1-2	-	TRBV10-3	CAISESTGYGYTF	TGTGCCATCAGTGAGTCGACAGGGTATGGCTACACCTTC
-	TRBJ1-1	-	TRBV19	CASSWGQGRTEAFF	TGTGCCAGTAGTTGGGGGCAGGGGAGGACTGAAGCTTTCTTT
TRBD2	TRBJ2-3	-	TRBV5-4	CASSPVGTTHPSTDTQYF	TGTGCCAGCAGCCCCGTCGGGACTACCCATCCTAGCACAGATACGCAGTATTTT
-	TRBJ2-1	-	TRBV27	CASSFFGGGSGQYNEQFF	TGTGCCAGCAGTTTCTTCGGCGGAGGGAGCGGACAATACAATGAGCAGTTCTTC
TRBD2	TRBJ2-5	-	TRBV20-1	CSARDIAGSTSGGAFLTQYF	TGCAGTGCTAGAGATATTGCCGGGAGTACTAGCGGGGGGGCCTTTCTGACCCAGTACTTC